This T cell receptor beta chain was obtained from a study of CD8 T cells in ankylosing spondylitis. The study, taken as a whole, reports: One TCR beta motif, made up of several highly homologous variants, appeared characteristic of ankylosing spondylitis blood.

Via MiXCR, TCRdb re-called the 5' RACE reads, giving one row per CDR3 protein. Of hundreds of thousands of distinct CDR3 sequences in the sample, about a sixth are singletons; the top ten hold 0.85% to 1.3%. The V and J ends lost 0 bases and 3 bases respectively, with 9 bases between them. Germline assignment: CDR1 LNHNV and CDR2 YYDKDF (reference sequence). The CDR3 has 15 residues. Of note for this clonotype: Its antigen is still unknown.

Input material: blood, either unsorted or a sorted T cell fraction (not recorded which). The chain carries TRBV15 and TRBJ2-1; D might be TRBD2 (5 bases). The clonotype was recovered from a male donor with ankylosing spondylitis. The CDR3 reads CATSRDLEGYNEQFF. As DNA, the CDR3 is TGTGCCACCAGCAGAGATCTAGAGGGCTACAATGAGCAGTTCTTC. Based on the CDR3 plus reference TRBV15 and TRBJ2-1, the full variable domain is DAMVIQNPRYQVTQFGKPVTLSCSQTLNHNVMYWYQQKSSQAPKLLFHYYDKDFNNEADTPDNFQSRRPNTSFCFLDIRSPGLGDTAMYLCATSRDLEGYNEQFFGPGTRLTVL.